Presented here are 8 T cell receptor beta chains from one specimen sequenced in a study of T cell repertoires in cytomegalovirus infection. Each CDR3 protein gets one entry after TCRdb re-called the reads with MiXCR. There are around 290,000 distinct CDR3 sequences in the sample; roughly 24% occur only once, and roughly 13% lies in the top ten. Sequenced sample: PBMCs. The receptors stem from a human donor in good health (CMV status not recorded). Some clones in this sample may be carry-over from other donors' samples.

The chain couples TRBV7-9 to TRBJ1-2; TRBD1 matches at 7 bases. The germline CDR1 and CDR2 sequences are SEHNR and FQNEAQ (reference sequence). The CDR3 runs to 14 residues. V trimming: 5 bases; J trimming: 8 bases; junction bases outside the gene matches: 11. The CDR3 DNA is TGTGCCAGCAGCCCCCAGGGGGGGGAGCGAGGCTACACCTTC. Its translation is CASSPQGGERGYTF.

This clonotype has at least ten counts. The chain is built from TRBV25-1 and TRBJ1-4; D gene ambiguous. This CDR3 is built from 14 residues. Germline values: CDR1 MGHDK, CDR2 SYGVNS. V gave up 1 base and J gave up 8 bases, with 11 bases separating them. In DNA, the CDR3 is TGTGCCAGCAGTGAATTCGCAGCTCAAGAAAAACTGTTTTTT. It yields the protein CASSEFAAQEKLFF. Supplemented by reference TRBV25-1 and TRBJ1-4, the full variable domain reads EADIYQTPRYLVIGTGKKITLECSQTMGHDKMYWYQQDPGMELHLIHYSYGVNSTEKGDLSSESTVSRIRTEHFPLTLESARPSHTSQYLCASSEFAAQEKLFFGSGTQLSVL.

This chain joins TRBV2 and TRBJ1-1, with 8 bases lining up with TRBD1. The CDR3 consists of 12 residues. Per germline, CDR1 SNHLY and CDR2 FYNNEI. With 5 bases clipped from V and 7 bases from J, the junction kept 3 bases outside the gene matches. The DNA for the CDR3 is TGTGCCAGCAGTCGACAGGGGAATGAAGCTTTCTTT. Protein product: CASSRQGNEAFF.

J is TRBJ2-5 and V is TRBV7-2, with 12 bases lining up with TRBD2. Germline trimming cut 5 bases from V and 5 bases from J; bases unmatched to any gene: 9. The length of the CDR3 is 16 residues. Looked up from germline, CDR1 is SGHTA and CDR2 is FQGNSA. The CDR3 region is CASSTLLAGGRETQYF. In DNA, the CDR3 is TGTGCCAGCAGCACCCTACTAGCGGGAGGCAGGGAGACCCAGTACTTC.

This chain joins TRBV7-9 and TRBJ1-1; D not certain. The CDR3 contains 14 residues. Germline V gives CDR1 SEHNR, CDR2 FQNEAQ (reference sequence). The V end was cut by 1 base, the J end by 0 bases, with 6 bases between. This chain's CDR3 is CASSLVDLNTEAFF. The CDR3 DNA reads as TGTGCCAGCAGCTTAGTAGACTTGAACACTGAAGCTTTCTTT.

V is TRBV15 and J is TRBJ2-7; no clear D gene. The CDR3 has 13 amino acids. V was shortened by 0 bases and J by 5 bases, with 8 bases between the two germline ends. The germline gives CDR1 LNHNV, CDR2 YYDKDF (reference sequence). The CDR3 reads CATSRDRANEQYF. The CDR3 region has the DNA TGTGCCACCAGCAGAGATCGTGCCAACGAGCAGTACTTC. Using reference TRBV15 and TRBJ2-7 for the parts outside the CDR3, the full variable domain is DAMVIQNPRYQVTQFGKPVTLSCSQTLNHNVMYWYQQKSSQAPKLLFHYYDKDFNNEADTPDNFQSRRPNTSFCFLDIRSPGLGDTAMYLCATSRDRANEQYFGPGTRLTVT.

The genes are TRBV28 and TRBJ2-7, with D maybe TRBD1 (5 bases). V was clipped by 6 bases and J by 5 bases, with 20 bases between them. CDR1 is MDHEN, CDR2 SYDVKM, per germline. The CDR3 extends over 15 amino acids. CDR3 sequence reads: CASRPGQPFPHEQYF. CDR3 DNA: TGTGCCAGCAGGCCCGGACAACCCTTCCCCCACGAGCAGTACTTC.

The chain uses TRBV4-2 and TRBJ1-4; TRBD1 might be the D (6 bases). This CDR3 is built from 16 residues. Germline V lookup: CDR1 LGHNA, CDR2 YNFKEQ. Trimming stripped 1 base from V and 4 bases from J, with 13 bases between. The CDR3 spells CASSQVAGGRNEKLFF. The CDR3 DNA sequence: TGTGCCAGCAGCCAAGTCGCCGGGGGCCGTAATGAAAAACTGTTTTTT.